This T cell receptor (beta chain) was recovered during a study of glioma-infiltrating T cells after dendritic cell vaccination. Study at large: Patients received autologous tumor lysate-pulsed dendritic cell vaccination between about 2003 and 2012.

The repertoire was sequenced with immunoSEQ multiplex PCR; TCRdb's copy has only in-frame clones and lacks some. The table includes 70,000 to 90,000 clones, over 80% detected once. Germline V gene sequence: CDR1 LNHDA, CDR2 SQIVND (reference sequence). The CDR3 length is 15 residues. The V and J ends lost 5 bases and 3 bases, in that order; junction bases with no gene match: 7. Time point defined: after dendritic cell vaccination, including at tumor progression/relapse. V usage is TRBV19 and J usage is TRBJ1-1; 9 bases fit TRBD1. This specimen consisted of blood, obtained after dendritic cell vaccination. The source of this sequence is a human donor with glioblastoma. The CDR3 loop reads CASSANRGLDTEAFF. The CDR3 DNA follows: TGTGCCAGTAGTGCCAACAGGGGGCTGGACACTGAAGCTTTCTTT. Full variable domain (missing parts from reference TRBV19 and TRBJ1-1): DGGITQSPKYLFRKEGQNVTLSCEQNLNHDAMYWYRQDPGQGLRLIYYSQIVNDFQKGDIAEGYSVSREKKESFPLTVTSAQKNPTAFYLCASSANRGLDTEAFFGQGTRLTVV.